This T cell receptor (beta chain) was sequenced during a study of blood T cell repertoires in COVID-19. Generated by immunoSEQ multiplex PCR, the TCRdb table keeps only in-frame clones and is missing some. This sample has some 210,000 clones, with roughly 86% found just once. Germline V CDR1 and CDR2: SGHRS, YFSETQ. V lost 4 bases, J lost 7 bases, and 14 bases stayed unmatched. The CDR3 is 18 residues long. The gene calls are TRBV5-1 and TRBJ2-2, with 12 bases matching TRBD2. The source material was peripheral blood. The origin of this receptor is a woman in her thirties or forties with acute or convalescent COVID-19. Here the CDR3 DNA reads TGCGCCAGCAGCCCAAGTCCCCTAGCGGGGGGGCCTAGCGGGGAGCTGTTTTTT. Its translation is CASSPSPLAGGPSGELFF.